This is a list of T cell receptor beta chains from one sample in a study of beta chain features in type 1 diabetes. TCRdb's copy holds only in-frame clones and misses some; the assay was immunoSEQ multiplex PCR. This repertoire shows roughly 400,000 clones, over 13% found once; its top ten account for about 0.02%. Sequencing was done on a sample of naive CD4+ T cells from blood. The origin of the receptors is a woman under 30 in good health. Each CDR3 is given with its conserved first and last residue. A D gene is named only where the DNA matches it firmly. Clone size is stated in some rows and not others, as once, few, many or a class when expanded.

>few|TRBJ1-1|NA|TRBV6-6
CASTWDTLGTEAFF
TGTGCCAGCACCTGGGACACCTTGGGCACTGAAGCTTTCTTT
>NA|TRBJ1-5|NA|TRBV14
CASSVGAGQPQHF
TGTGCCAGCAGCGTCGGTGCAGGTCAGCCCCAGCATTTT
>NA|TRBJ2-5|NA|TRBV4-2
CASSLEGGGLETQYF
TGTGCCAGCAGCCTCGAGGGGGGGGGCTTAGAGACCCAGTACTTC
>few|TRBJ2-1|NA|TRBV18
CASSPQGGPYNEQFF
TGTGCCAGCTCACCACAGGGAGGACCTTACAATGAGCAGTTCTTC
>few|TRBJ2-1|NA|TRBV23-1
CASSQTQGRDEQFF
TGCGCCAGCAGTCAAACCCAGGGGAGGGATGAGCAGTTCTTC
>NA|TRBJ2-5|TRBD1|TRBV18
CASLKTGETQYF
TGTGCCAGCCTGAAGACAGGGGAGACCCAGTACTTC
>few|TRBJ2-4|TRBD1|TRBV30
CAWSERRGQLIAKNIQYF
TGTGCCTGGAGTGAGAGACGGGGACAGCTAATAGCCAAAAACATTCAGTACTTC
>few|TRBJ2-2|NA|TRBV29-1
CSVAPLYTGELFF
TGCAGCGTTGCCCCACTCTACACCGGGGAGCTGTTTTTT
>NA|TRBJ2-5|NA|TRBV12-5
CASGNGPQETQYF
TGTGCTAGTGGGAACGGTCCTCAAGAGACCCAGTACTTC
>few|TRBJ1-2|NA|TRBV27
CASSWQNYGYTF
TGTGCCAGCAGTTGGCAGAACTATGGCTACACCTTC
>few|TRBJ2-7|NA|TRBV10-3
CAIKAGADEQYF
TGTGCCATCAAGGCAGGGGCGGACGAGCAGTACTTC
>NA|TRBJ1-2|TRBD1|TRBV25-1
CASSAGQGAGGDYGYTF
TGTGCCAGCAGTGCGGGACAGGGGGCAGGAGGGGACTATGGCTACACCTTC
>few|TRBJ1-1|TRBD1|TRBV29-1
CSVADRPNAEAFF
TGCAGCGTTGCGGACAGGCCCAACGCTGAAGCTTTCTTT
>NA|TRBJ2-3|NA|TRBV18
CASSPQQGDTDTQYF
TGTGCCAGCTCACCCCAACAAGGAGACACAGATACGCAGTATTTT
>NA|TRBJ2-1|TRBD2|TRBV19
CASTPGGLAGGSSYNEQFF
TGTGCCAGTACCCCGGGGGGACTAGCGGGAGGGAGCTCCTACAATGAGCAGTTCTTC
>NA|TRBJ2-7|NA|TRBV6-5
CASSYDKTYEQYF
TGTGCCAGCAGTTACGACAAGACCTACGAGCAGTACTTC
>few|TRBJ1-2|NA|TRBV30
CAWSSQDPYGYTF
TGTGCCTGGAGCTCACAGGACCCCTATGGCTACACCTTC
>NA|TRBJ1-1|TRBD1|TRBV5-4
CASSLGQGTTEAFF
TGTGCCAGCAGCTTAGGACAGGGGACCACTGAAGCTTTCTTT
>NA|TRBJ2-2|NA|TRBV29-1
CSVVQGWGTGELFF
TGCAGCGTTGTTCAGGGGTGGGGCACCGGGGAGCTGTTTTTT
>few|TRBJ2-2|NA|TRBV4-3
CASSRAVRGQGSNTGELFF
TGCGCCAGCAGCCGGGCGGTTAGAGGTCAGGGCTCGAACACCGGGGAGCTGTTTTTT
>few|TRBJ1-1|NA|TRBV28
CASSLSAGNTEAFF
TGTGCCAGCAGTTTATCCGCAGGGAACACTGAAGCTTTCTTT
>NA|TRBJ2-7|NA|TRBV4-1
CASSQVDGAYEQYF
TGCGCCAGCAGCCAAGTCGACGGAGCCTACGAGCAGTACTTC
>few|TRBJ2-2|NA|TRBV15
CATSRGGLSAGTGELFF
TGTGCCACCAGCAGAGGAGGACTCAGTGCTGGGACCGGGGAGCTGTTTTTT
>NA|TRBJ2-7|NA|TRBV5-6
CASSLFRYEQYF
TGTGCCAGCAGCTTATTCCGCTACGAGCAGTACTTC
>NA|TRBJ1-5|NA|TRBV30
CAWSGGAGALNQPQHF
TGTGCCTGGAGTGGAGGGGCAGGGGCGCTCAATCAGCCCCAGCATTTT
>few|TRBJ1-5|NA|TRBV6-5
CASSSLAGARQPQHF
TGTGCCAGCAGCTCCCTAGCGGGGGCGCGTCAGCCCCAGCATTTT
>NA|TRBJ2-1|TRBD2|TRBV6-6
CASSDGTSGDNEQFF
TGTGCCAGCAGTGACGGGACTAGCGGCGACAATGAGCAGTTCTTC
>few|TRBJ1-4|TRBD1|TRBV7-9
CASSLRQGGNEKLFF
TGTGCCAGCAGCTTGAGACAGGGTGGTAATGAAAAACTGTTTTTT
>NA|TRBJ2-1|NA|TRBV2
CASRPRQVMVINEQFF
TGTGCCAGCAGGCCCCGACAGGTAATGGTCATCAATGAGCAGTTCTTC
>NA|TRBJ2-7|TRBD1|TRBV7-9
CASSLWQGDYEQYF
TGTGCCAGCAGCTTATGGCAGGGGGACTACGAGCAGTACTTC
>few|TRBJ2-5|NA|TRBV29-1
CSVGSAKETQYF
TGCAGCGTTGGATCAGCGAAAGAGACCCAGTACTTC
>NA|TRBJ2-3|TRBD2|TRBV29-1
CSVTGGGDTQYF
TGCAGCGTTACGGGAGGTGGGGATACGCAGTATTTT
>once|TRBJ1-2|NA|TRBV5-4
CASTRGLGGGYTF
TGTGCCAGCACCCGAGGGTTAGGAGGCGGCTACACCTTC
>NA|TRBJ1-5|NA|TRBV27
CASSRGVGNQPQHF
TGTGCCAGCAGTAGGGGCGTGGGGAATCAGCCCCAGCATTTT
>few|TRBJ2-5|NA|TRBV7-2
CASSLVVGGTPYF
TGTGCCAGCAGCCTCGTTGTTGGGGGGACCCCGTACTTC
>NA|TRBJ2-5|NA|TRBV28
CASIPGGAVETQYF
TGTGCCAGCATCCCCGGAGGGGCGGTAGAGACCCAGTACTTC
>NA|TRBJ2-2|TRBD2|TRBV5-1
CASSLELAVTGELFF
TGCGCCAGCAGCTTGGAACTAGCGGTTACCGGGGAGCTGTTTTTT
>NA|TRBJ2-5|NA|TRBV5-4
CASSQRLVQETQYF
TGTGCCAGCAGCCAACGACTGGTCCAAGAGACCCAGTACTTC
>many|TRBJ2-7|NA|TRBV7-9
CASSAQGYEQYF
TGTGCCAGCAGCGCGCAGGGGTACGAGCAGTACTTC
>NA|TRBJ2-7|TRBD1|TRBV18
CASSRDRESYEQYF
TGTGCCAGCTCACGAGACAGGGAGTCCTACGAGCAGTACTTC
>few|TRBJ2-1|NA|TRBV7-9
CATQRDTNEQFF
TGTGCCACCCAGAGGGACACGAATGAGCAGTTCTTC
>few|TRBJ2-7|TRBD2|TRBV14
CASSQDVLAGLNYEQYF
TGTGCCAGCAGCCAAGATGTTTTAGCGGGGCTGAACTACGAGCAGTACTTC
>NA|TRBJ2-3|TRBD2|TRBV4-1
CASSPIASGRTQYF
TGCGCCAGCAGCCCCATCGCTAGCGGGAGAACGCAGTATTTT
>few|TRBJ2-6|TRBD1|TRBV18
CASSDRVVGANVLTF
TGTGCCAGCTCGGACAGGGTTGTTGGGGCCAACGTCCTGACTTTC
>few|TRBJ2-1|TRBD2|TRBV4-3
CASSQGRGTSGYNEQFF
TGCGCCAGCAGCCAGGGGAGGGGGACTAGCGGCTACAATGAGCAGTTCTTC
>NA|TRBJ2-7|NA|TRBV11-2
CASSLGQGGEQYF
TGTGCCAGCAGCTTAGGGCAGGGGGGAGAGCAGTACTTC
>NA|TRBJ1-1|NA|TRBV4-3
CASSQDPGRNTEAFF
TGCGCCAGCAGCCAAGACCCAGGGCGGAACACTGAAGCTTTCTTT
>NA|TRBJ1-2|NA|TRBV30
CAWSIQELNYGYTF
TGTGCCTGGAGCATACAGGAGCTGAACTATGGCTACACCTTC
>NA|TRBJ1-2|NA|TRBV30
CAWSGLNNYGYTF
TGTGCCTGGTCGGGACTGAATAACTATGGCTACACCTTC
>NA|TRBJ2-4|NA|TRBV23-1
CASSQSEGGRHF
TGCGCCAGCAGTCAATCGGAGGGCGGGCGGCACTTC
>NA|TRBJ2-1|TRBD2|TRBV9
CASSVEGLASYEQFF
TGTGCCAGCAGCGTAGAGGGACTAGCGTCCTATGAGCAGTTCTTC
>few|TRBJ1-5|NA|TRBV10-3
CAISEGDIRYF
TGTGCCATCAGTGAAGGGGACATAAGGTACTTT
>NA|TRBJ2-2|TRBD2|TRBV7-9
CASSSPGLAAVNTGELFF
TGTGCCAGCAGCTCTCCGGGACTAGCGGCAGTGAACACCGGGGAGCTGTTTTTT
>few|TRBJ2-3|TRBD2|TRBV7-2
CASSNIAGGPDTQYF
TGTGCCAGCAGCAATATAGCGGGAGGGCCAGATACGCAGTATTTT